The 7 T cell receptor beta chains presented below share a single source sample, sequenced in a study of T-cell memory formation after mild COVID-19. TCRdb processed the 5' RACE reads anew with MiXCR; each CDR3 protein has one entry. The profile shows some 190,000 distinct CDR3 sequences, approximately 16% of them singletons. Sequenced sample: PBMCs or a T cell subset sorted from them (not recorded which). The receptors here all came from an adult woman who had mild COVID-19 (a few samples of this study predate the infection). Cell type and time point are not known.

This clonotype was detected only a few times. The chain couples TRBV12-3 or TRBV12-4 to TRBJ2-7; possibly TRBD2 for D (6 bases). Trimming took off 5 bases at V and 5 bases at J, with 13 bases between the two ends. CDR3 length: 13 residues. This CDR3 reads CASSPGLRNEQYF. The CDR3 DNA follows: TGTGCCAGCAGTCCGGGACTCCGAAACGAGCAGTACTTC.

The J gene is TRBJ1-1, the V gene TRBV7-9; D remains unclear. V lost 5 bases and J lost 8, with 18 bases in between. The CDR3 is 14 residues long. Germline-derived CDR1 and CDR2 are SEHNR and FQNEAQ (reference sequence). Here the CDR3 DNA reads TGTGCCAGCAGCGTGATGAGACCTTGGTACGAAGCTTTCTTT. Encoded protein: CASSVMRPWYEAFF.

CDR3 sequence: CAISESQAGETQYF. Written as DNA, the CDR3 is TGTGCCATCAGTGAGTCGCAGGCTGGGGAGACCCAGTACTTC. The chain recombines TRBV10-3 with TRBJ2-5, with D unresolved. V lost 0 bases to trimming and J lost 5 bases, with 10 bases between them. Germline assignment: CDR1 ENHRY and CDR2 SYGVKD. The CDR3 sequence is 14 residues long.

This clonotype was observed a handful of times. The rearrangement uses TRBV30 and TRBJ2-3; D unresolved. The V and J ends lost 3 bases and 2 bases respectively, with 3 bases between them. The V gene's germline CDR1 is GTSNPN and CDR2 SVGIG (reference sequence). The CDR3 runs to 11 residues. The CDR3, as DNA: TGTGCCTGGAGCATCACAGATACGCAGTATTTT. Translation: CAWSITDTQYF. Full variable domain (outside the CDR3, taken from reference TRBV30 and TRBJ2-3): SQTIHQWPATLVQPVGSPLSLECTVEGTSNPNLYWYRQAAGRGLQLLFYSVGIGQISSEVPQNLSASRPQDRQFILSSKKLLLSDSGFYLCAWSITDTQYFGPGTRLTVL.

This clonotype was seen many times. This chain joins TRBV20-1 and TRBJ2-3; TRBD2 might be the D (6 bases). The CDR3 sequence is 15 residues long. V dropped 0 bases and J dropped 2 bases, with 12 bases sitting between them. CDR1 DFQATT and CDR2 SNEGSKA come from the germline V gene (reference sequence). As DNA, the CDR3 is TGCAGTGCTAGAGAACTAGCTTGGTACACAGATACGCAGTATTTT. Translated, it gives CSARELAWYTDTQYF.

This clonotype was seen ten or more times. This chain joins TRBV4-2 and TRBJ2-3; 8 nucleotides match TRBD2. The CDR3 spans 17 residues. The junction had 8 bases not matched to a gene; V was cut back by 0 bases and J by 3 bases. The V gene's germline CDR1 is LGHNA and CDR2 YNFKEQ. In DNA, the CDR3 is TGTGCCAGCAGCCAAGATCGGGAGGGAGACGGAACAGATACGCAGTATTTT. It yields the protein CASSQDREGDGTDTQYF.

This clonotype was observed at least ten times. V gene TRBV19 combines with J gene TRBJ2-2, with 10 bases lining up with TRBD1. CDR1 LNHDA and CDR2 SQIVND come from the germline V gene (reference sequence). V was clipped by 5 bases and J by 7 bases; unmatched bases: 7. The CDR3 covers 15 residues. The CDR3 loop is CASSARTGGYGELFF. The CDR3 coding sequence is TGTGCCAGTAGTGCCCGGACAGGGGGATACGGGGAGCTGTTTTTT.